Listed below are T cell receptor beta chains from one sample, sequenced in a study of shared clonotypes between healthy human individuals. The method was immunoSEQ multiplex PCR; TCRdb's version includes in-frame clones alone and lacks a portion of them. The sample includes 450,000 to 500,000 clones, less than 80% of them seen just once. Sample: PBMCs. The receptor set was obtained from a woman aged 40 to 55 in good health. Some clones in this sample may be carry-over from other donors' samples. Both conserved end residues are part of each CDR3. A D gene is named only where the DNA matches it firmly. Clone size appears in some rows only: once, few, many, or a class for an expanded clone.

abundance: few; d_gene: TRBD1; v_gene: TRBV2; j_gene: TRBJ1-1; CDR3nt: TGTGCCAGCACTGGAAACAGGGGGGACACTGAAGCTTTCTTT; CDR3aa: CASTGNRGDTEAFF
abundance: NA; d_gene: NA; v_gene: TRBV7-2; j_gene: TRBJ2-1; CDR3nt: TGTGCCAGCAGCTTAGTCGGGCCCCGAACAACCTACAATGAGCAGTTCTTC; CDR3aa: CASSLVGPRTTYNEQFF
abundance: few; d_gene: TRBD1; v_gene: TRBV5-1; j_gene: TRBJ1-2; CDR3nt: TGCGCCAGCAGCTTGGATGGACAGGGGGCAGGTGGCTACACCTTC; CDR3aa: CASSLDGQGAGGYTF
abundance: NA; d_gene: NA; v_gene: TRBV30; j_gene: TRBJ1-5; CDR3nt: TGTGCCTGGAGTGGGAGAGGCAATCAGCCCCAGCATTTT; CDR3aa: CAWSGRGNQPQHF
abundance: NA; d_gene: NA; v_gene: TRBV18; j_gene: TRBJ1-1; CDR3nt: TGTGCCAGCTCATCGGGACGGTTGAACACTGAAGCTTTCTTT; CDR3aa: CASSSGRLNTEAFF
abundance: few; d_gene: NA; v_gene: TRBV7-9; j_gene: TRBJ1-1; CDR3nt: TGTGCCAGCAGCCTAAACAGTGGGGGCACTGAAGCTTTCTTT; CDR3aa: CASSLNSGGTEAFF
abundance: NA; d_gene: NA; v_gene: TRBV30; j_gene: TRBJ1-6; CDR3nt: TGTGCCTGGGGTGCATTAGGCTCACCCCTCCACTTT; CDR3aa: CAWGALGSPLHF
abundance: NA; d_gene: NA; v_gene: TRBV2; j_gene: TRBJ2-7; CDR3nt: TGTGCCAGCAGCGGTTCCGGGACGGTCACCTACGAGCAGTACTTC; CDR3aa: CASSGSGTVTYEQYF
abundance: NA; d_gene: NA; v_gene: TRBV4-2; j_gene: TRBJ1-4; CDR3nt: TGTGCCAGCAGCCCGGGTCCCGCGCCTCCTAATGAAAAACTGTTTTTT; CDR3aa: CASSPGPAPPNEKLFF
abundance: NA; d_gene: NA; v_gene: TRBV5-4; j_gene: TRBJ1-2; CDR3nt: TGTGCCAGCAGTAATCCCACCCTTAGCTACACCTTC; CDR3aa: CASSNPTLSYTF
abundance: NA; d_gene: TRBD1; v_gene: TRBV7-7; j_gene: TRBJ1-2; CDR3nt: TGTGCTAGCAGCGGACAAGACAGGGGGCATGGCTACACCTTC; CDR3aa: CASSGQDRGHGYTF
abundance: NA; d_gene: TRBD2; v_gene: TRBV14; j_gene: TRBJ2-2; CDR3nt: TGTGCCAGCAGCCCTCCCTTCCGGGGGACTAGCGGGACATCGAACACCGGGGAGCTGTTTTTT; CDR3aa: CASSPPFRGTSGTSNTGELFF
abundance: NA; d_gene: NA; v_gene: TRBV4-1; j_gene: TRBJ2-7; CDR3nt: TGCGCCAGCAGCCAATTCAGCGGAGGAGGGTACGAGCAGTACTTC; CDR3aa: CASSQFSGGGYEQYF
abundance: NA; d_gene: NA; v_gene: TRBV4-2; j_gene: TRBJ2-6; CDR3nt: TGTGCCAGCAGCGATACATCTCTGAGCTCTGGGGCCAACGTCCTGACTTTC; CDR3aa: CASSDTSLSSGANVLTF
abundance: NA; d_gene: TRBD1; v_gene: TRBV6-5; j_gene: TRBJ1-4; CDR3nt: TGTGCCAGTCAACCCGGACAGGGGCGAAAACTGTTTTTT; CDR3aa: CASQPGQGRKLFF
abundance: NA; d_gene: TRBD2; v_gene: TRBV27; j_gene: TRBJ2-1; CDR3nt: TGTGCCAGCAGTTTACGCACTAGCGGGAGAGGGAATGAGCAGTTCTTC; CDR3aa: CASSLRTSGRGNEQFF
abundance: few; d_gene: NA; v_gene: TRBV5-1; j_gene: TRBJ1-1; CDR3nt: TGCGCCAGCAGCTTGGGTCAGGAGAACACTGAAGCTTTCTTT; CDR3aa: CASSLGQENTEAFF
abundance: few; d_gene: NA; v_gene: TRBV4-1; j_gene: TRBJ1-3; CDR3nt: TGCGCCAGCAGCCAGCTCCCTGTGGGGGTCTCAGGAAACACCATATATTTT; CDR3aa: CASSQLPVGVSGNTIYF